These T cell receptor beta chains were read from a single sample in a study of control samples from healthy donors and cancer patients. TCRdb's copy holds only in-frame clones and misses some; the assay was immunoSEQ multiplex PCR. The sample holds over 100,000 clones, about nine tenths seen once. The sample comprised blood. The receptors shown here come from a man aged 35 to 55 in good health. Both conserved end residues are trimmed from each CDR3. The order of the fields is clone size, V gene, J gene, CDR3 protein. Rows may omit the clone size; those that give it use once, few, many or a size class.

.	TRBV2	TRBJ2-6	ASSENSAGANVLT
.	TRBV7-6	TRBJ2-1	ASTLRPQGFLGSSYNEQF
.	TRBV5-1	TRBJ2-3	ASSPGTSSLTDTQY
.	TRBV7-8	TRBJ2-7	ASSLNSYEQY
few	TRBV7-3	TRBJ2-2	ASSSDTNGELF
once	TRBV27	TRBJ2-5	ASSPQGLREETQY
.	TRBV9	TRBJ2-1	ASSPGTSGANEQF
.	TRBV5-1	TRBJ2-1	ASSLGPEQF
.	TRBV5-8	TRBJ1-1	ASSLGKGWNTEAF
.	TRBV5-1	TRBJ2-7	ASSPRTGGYEQY
.	TRBV29-1	TRBJ2-1	SVERPGSYNEQF
.	TRBV14	TRBJ1-1	ASSPTGGGTEAF
.	TRBV3-1/TRBV3-2	TRBJ1-1	ASSQRGGTEAF